The text below deals with one T cell receptor (beta chain). Its target is not known. The data are from a study of spatial heterogeneity in lung cancer. TCRdb independently ran MiXCR on the 5' RACE reads; one entry per CDR3 protein. The sample records 40,000 to 45,000 distinct CDR3 sequences, about an eighth being singletons. The study, taken as a whole, reports: There were more appearances of ubiquitous expanded tumor TCRs in blood at resection than at follow-up.

Time point defined: sample taken at primary tumor resection. The study sequenced unsorted whole RNA from tumor, nontumor lung or frozen PBMC. Sequenced here: PBMCs, sampled at surgery. This receptor was taken from a male donor with early-stage non-small cell lung cancer.

The CDR3 DNA follows: TGCAGCGTTGAAGATCCGGCCGGGGTTAGCACAGATACGCAGTATTTT. Amino acids: CSVEDPAGVSTDTQYF. The rearrangement uses TRBV29-1 and TRBJ2-3; D is perhaps TRBD2 (5 bases). Germline V gives CDR1 SQVTM, CDR2 ANQGSEA. The ends were cut back, 0 bases at V and 0 bases at J, with 13 bases in the middle. This CDR3 has 16 residues.